This T cell receptor beta chain was identified during a study of Graves' ophthalmopathy and Graves' hyperthyroidism. Beta-chain TCR CDR3 regions were amplified from RNA transcripts. First-round RT-PCR used HTBI primers; second-round multiplex PCR followed. Via MiXCR, TCRdb re-called the multiplex PCR reads, giving one row per CDR3 protein. The sample carries about 420,000 distinct CDR3 sequences, 21% recorded once. The germline V and J ends were trimmed by 5 bases and 8 bases, with 15 bases remaining between them. Germline CDR1 reads LNHDA; CDR2 reads SQIVND (reference sequence). The CDR3 has 13 residues. This clonotype was counted at least ten times.

Sequenced input: peripheral blood. The source is a woman under 30 with stable Graves' hyperthyroidism. The V gene is TRBV19, the J gene TRBJ1-1; a weak D match, TRBD1 (5 bases). Here the CDR3 DNA reads TGTGCCAGTAGTGGAGACAGAGAAAAAGAAGCTTTCTTT. Translation: CASSGDREKEAFF.